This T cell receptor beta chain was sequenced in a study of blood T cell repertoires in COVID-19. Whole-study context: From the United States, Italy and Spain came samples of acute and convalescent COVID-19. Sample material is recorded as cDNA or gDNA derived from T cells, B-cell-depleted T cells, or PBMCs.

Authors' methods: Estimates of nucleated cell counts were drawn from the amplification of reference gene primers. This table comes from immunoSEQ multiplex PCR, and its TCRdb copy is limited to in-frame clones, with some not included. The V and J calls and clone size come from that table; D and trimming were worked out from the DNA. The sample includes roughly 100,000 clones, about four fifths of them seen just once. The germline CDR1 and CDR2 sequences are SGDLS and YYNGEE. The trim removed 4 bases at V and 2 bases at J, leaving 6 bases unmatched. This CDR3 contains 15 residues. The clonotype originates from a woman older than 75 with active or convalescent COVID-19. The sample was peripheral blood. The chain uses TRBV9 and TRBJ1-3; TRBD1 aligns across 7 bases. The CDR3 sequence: CASSTNRGAGNTIYF. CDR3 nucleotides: TGTGCCAGCAGCACAAACAGGGGAGCTGGAAACACCATATATTTT.